Detailed here is one T cell receptor (beta chain). Noted time point: persistent/refractory GD, antithyroid drugs over 5 years with positive TRAb. PBMC RNA was the source of the TCR library. V trimming: 2 bases; J trimming: 0 bases; junction bases outside the gene matches: 5. CDR3 length: 17 amino acids. Germline V gives CDR1 SGHTA, CDR2 FQGNSA. The entry originates in a study of regulatory T cells in long-lasting Graves disease. Both iRepertoire HTBI primers and Arm-PCR of CDR3 regions were used to build the TCR beta libraries. TCRdb itself ran the multiplex PCR reads through MiXCR, one entry per CDR3 protein. The data show around 510,000 distinct CDR3 sequences, about a fifth seen once.

This rearrangement joins TRBV7-2 to TRBJ1-1, with 11 bases matching TRBD1. The source is a female donor with Graves disease. Specimen: peripheral blood mononuclear cells (PBMCs), collected when the disease was refractory, from a patient treated with antithyroid drugs. CDR3 nucleotide sequence: TGTGCCAGCAGCTTACCCGGGACAGGGGGACTGAACACTGAAGCTTTCTTT. Translated, it gives CASSLPGTGGLNTEAFF.